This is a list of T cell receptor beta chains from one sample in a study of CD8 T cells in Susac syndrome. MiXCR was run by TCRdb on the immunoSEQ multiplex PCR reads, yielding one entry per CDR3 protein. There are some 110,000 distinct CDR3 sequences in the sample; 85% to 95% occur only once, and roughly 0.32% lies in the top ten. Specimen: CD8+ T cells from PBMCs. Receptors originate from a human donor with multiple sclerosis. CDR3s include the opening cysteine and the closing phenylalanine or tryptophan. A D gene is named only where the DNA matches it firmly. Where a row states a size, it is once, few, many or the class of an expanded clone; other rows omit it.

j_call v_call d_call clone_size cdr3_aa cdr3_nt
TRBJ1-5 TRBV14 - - CASSPLRGSNSNQPQHF TGTGCCAGCAGCCCCTTGAGGGGCTCGAATAGCAATCAGCCCCAGCATTTT
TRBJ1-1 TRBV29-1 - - CSVVPKLNTEAFF TGCAGCGTCGTTCCGAAACTGAACACTGAAGCTTTCTTT
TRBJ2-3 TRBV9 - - CASSEPAASSTDTQYF TGTGCCAGCAGCGAGCCCGCAGCGTCTAGCACAGATACGCAGTATTTT
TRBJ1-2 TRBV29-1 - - CSVEDHRGSNYGYTF TGCAGCGTTGAAGATCACCGGGGATCTAACTATGGCTACACCTTC
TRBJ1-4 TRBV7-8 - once CASSFHREVYNEKLFF TGTGCCAGCAGCTTCCACAGAGAAGTCTATAATGAAAAACTGTTTTTT
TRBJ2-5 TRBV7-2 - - CASTASLYQETQYF TGTGCCAGCACAGCTTCCTTATATCAAGAGACCCAGTACTTC
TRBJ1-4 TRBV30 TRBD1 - CAWEPGGGKLFF TGTGCCTGGGAGCCAGGGGGAGGAAAACTGTTTTTT
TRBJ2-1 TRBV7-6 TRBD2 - CASSTIAGETNNEQFF TGTGCCAGCAGCACTATAGCGGGGGAAACCAACAATGAGCAGTTCTTC
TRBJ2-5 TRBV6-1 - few CASSLGPGYQETQYF TGTGCCAGCAGTCTCGGACCGGGGTACCAAGAGACCCAGTACTTC
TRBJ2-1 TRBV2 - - CASSEGAGYNEQFF TGTGCCAGCAGTGAAGGCGCAGGCTACAATGAGCAGTTCTTC
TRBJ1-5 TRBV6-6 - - CASSYLGQSNQPQHF TGTGCCAGCAGTTATTTAGGACAGAGCAATCAGCCCCAGCATTTT
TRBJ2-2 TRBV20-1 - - CSARGSGRRTGELFF TGCAGTGCTAGAGGTTCAGGGAGGAGAACCGGGGAGCTGTTTTTT
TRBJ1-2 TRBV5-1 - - CASSFGDYGYTF TGCGCCAGCAGCTTCGGGGACTATGGCTACACCTTC
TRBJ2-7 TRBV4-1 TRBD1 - CASSQAPAGGNEQYF TGCGCCAGCAGCCAAGCTCCGGCAGGGGGCAACGAGCAGTACTTC
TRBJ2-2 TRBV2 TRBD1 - CASKKGQGANTGELFF TGTGCCAGCAAAAAGGGACAGGGGGCGAACACCGGGGAGCTGTTTTTT
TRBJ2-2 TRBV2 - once CASRWAGSTGELFF TGTGCCAGCAGGTGGGCGGGAAGCACCGGGGAGCTGTTTTTT
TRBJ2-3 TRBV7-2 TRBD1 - CASSHDREEPDTQYF TGTGCCAGCAGCCATGACAGGGAAGAACCAGATACGCAGTATTTT
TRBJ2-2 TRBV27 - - CASSIGAGAGELFF TGTGCCAGCAGTATAGGGGCCGGGGCCGGGGAGCTGTTTTTT
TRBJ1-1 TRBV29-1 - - CSVGEGVPEAFF TGCAGCGTTGGGGAGGGGGTACCTGAAGCTTTCTTT
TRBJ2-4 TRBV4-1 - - CASSQDPNKRAKNIQYF TGCGCCAGCAGCCAAGATCCGAACAAAAGGGCCAAAAACATTCAGTACTTC
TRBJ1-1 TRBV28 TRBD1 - CAVQGGGLDTEAFF TGTGCCGTCCAGGGGGGAGGATTGGACACTGAAGCTTTCTTT
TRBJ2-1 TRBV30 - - CAWSPGNEQFF TGTGCCTGGAGTCCCGGCAATGAGCAGTTCTTC
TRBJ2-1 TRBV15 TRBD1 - CATSANPGTGGNEQFF TGTGCCACCAGCGCCAATCCCGGGACAGGGGGGAATGAGCAGTTCTTC
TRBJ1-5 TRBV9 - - CASSTGGKSNQPQHF TGTGCCAGCAGCACGGGGGGCAAGAGCAATCAGCCCCAGCATTTT
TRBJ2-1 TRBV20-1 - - CSASALAKDYNEQFF TGCAGTGCTAGTGCTCTAGCGAAGGACTACAATGAGCAGTTCTTC
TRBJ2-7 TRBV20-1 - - CSARDGRFSSYEQYF TGCAGTGCTAGAGATGGCAGGTTTAGCTCCTACGAGCAGTACTTC
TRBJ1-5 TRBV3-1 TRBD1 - CASSQGTGGAGNQPQHF TGTGCCAGCAGCCAAGGGACAGGGGGCGCGGGCAATCAGCCCCAGCATTTT
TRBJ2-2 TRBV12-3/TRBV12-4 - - CASRPGTNTGELFF TGTGCCAGCAGGCCCGGGACTAACACCGGGGAGCTGTTTTTT
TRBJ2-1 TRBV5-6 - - CASSLGRVPASEQFF TGTGCCAGCAGCTTGGGGCGTGTGCCAGCAAGTGAGCAGTTCTTC
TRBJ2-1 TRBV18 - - CASSPGRPSYNEQFF TGTGCCAGCTCACCCGGACGGCCCTCCTACAATGAGCAGTTCTTC
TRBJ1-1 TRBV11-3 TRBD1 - CASSFTGGVKGEAFF TGTGCCAGCAGCTTCACAGGGGGCGTAAAGGGAGAAGCTTTCTTT
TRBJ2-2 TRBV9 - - CASSVERGELFF TGTGCCAGCAGCGTAGAACGCGGGGAGCTGTTTTTT
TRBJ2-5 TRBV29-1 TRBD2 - CSVDGRGEVETQYF TGCAGCGTTGACGGGAGGGGGGAGGTCGAGACCCAGTACTTC
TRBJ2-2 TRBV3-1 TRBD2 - CASSRGLRGAITGELFF TGTGCCAGCAGCCGAGGCCTGCGGGGGGCAATCACCGGGGAGCTGTTTTTT
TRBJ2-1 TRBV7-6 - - CASSLSLVGNRGLGHEQFF TGTGCCAGCAGCTTAAGTCTCGTGGGCAACCGGGGCCTTGGCCATGAGCAGTTCTTC
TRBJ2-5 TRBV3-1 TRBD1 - CASGSDRELQETQYF TGTGCCAGCGGCTCGGACAGGGAGTTACAAGAGACCCAGTACTTC
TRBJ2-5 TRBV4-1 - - CASSQDGDRSYQETQYF TGCGCCAGCAGCCAAGATGGAGACAGGTCGTACCAAGAGACCCAGTACTTC
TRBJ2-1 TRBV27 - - CASRYGSSNEQFF TGTGCCAGCCGGTACGGCTCATCGAATGAGCAGTTCTTC
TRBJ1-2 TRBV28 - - CASSLVDRRSRYGYTF TGTGCCAGCAGTTTAGTTGACAGGAGATCTCGTTATGGCTACACCTTC
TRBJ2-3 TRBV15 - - CATSSFPGGTDTQYF TGTGCCACCAGCAGTTTCCCAGGAGGCACAGATACGCAGTATTTT
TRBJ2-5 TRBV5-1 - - CASSLGQSGGETQYF TGCGCCAGCAGCTTGGGACAGTCAGGTGGGGAGACCCAGTACTTC
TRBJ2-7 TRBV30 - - CAWSPGVVEQYF TGTGCCTGGAGCCCGGGAGTAGTGGAGCAGTACTTC
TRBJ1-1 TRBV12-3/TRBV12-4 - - CASIAGVNTEAFF TGTGCCAGCATCGCAGGGGTGAACACTGAAGCTTTCTTT
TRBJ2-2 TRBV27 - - CASSTNPDYLVDTGELFF TGTGCCAGCAGTACGAACCCCGACTACTTGGTAGACACCGGGGAGCTGTTTTTT
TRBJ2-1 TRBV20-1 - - CSAERTTSSYNEQFF TGCAGTGCTGAGAGGACCACCAGCTCCTACAATGAGCAGTTCTTC
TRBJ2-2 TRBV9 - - CASSVGQYTGELFF TGTGCCAGCAGCGTAGGACAGTACACCGGGGAGCTGTTTTTT
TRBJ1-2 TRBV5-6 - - CASSFGDAGHYGYTF TGTGCCAGCAGCTTCGGCGACGCCGGGCACTATGGCTACACCTTC
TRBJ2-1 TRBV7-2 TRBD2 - CASSLGGSAGNEQFF TGTGCCAGCAGCTTAGGCGGGAGTGCAGGGAATGAGCAGTTCTTC
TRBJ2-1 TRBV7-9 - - CASSYPGADEQFF TGTGCCAGCAGCTACCCCGGGGCGGATGAGCAGTTCTTC
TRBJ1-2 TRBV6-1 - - CASSDPPDVGYTF TGTGCCAGCAGTGACCCTCCGGATGTGGGCTACACCTTC
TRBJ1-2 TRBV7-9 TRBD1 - CASSQGARGRKMDGYTF TGTGCCAGCAGCCAAGGGGCCAGGGGGCGCAAGATGGATGGCTACACCTTC
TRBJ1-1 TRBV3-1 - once CASSQVDMNTEAFF TGTGCCAGCAGCCAAGTGGACATGAACACTGAAGCTTTCTTT
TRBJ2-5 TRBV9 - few CASSVAVTQETQYF TGTGCCAGCAGCGTAGCGGTGACACAAGAGACCCAGTACTTC